Below, 24 T cell receptor beta chains from the same sample are listed, as sequenced in a study of response to subunit inactivated influenza vaccine. MiXCR, applied by TCRdb to the RT-PCR reads, yields one record per CDR3 protein. The sample has hundreds of thousands of distinct CDR3 sequences, approximately 15% seen once. This material consisted of CD4+ T cells sorted from PBMCs, taken about 24 months after vaccination. The receptors here all came from a man between 50 and 70 years old who received an inactivated influenza vaccine.

This clonotype was counted only a few times. The chain combines TRBV7-9 with TRBJ2-2; 9 nucleotides line up with TRBD1. With V trimmed by 5 bases and J by 1 base, 5 bases remained unmatched. CDR1 SEHNR and CDR2 FQNEAQ come from the germline V gene (reference sequence). This CDR3 is built from 16 residues. CDR3 protein: CASSTWTGVNTGELFF. CDR3 in DNA: TGTGCCAGCAGCACCTGGACAGGGGTGAACACCGGGGAGCTGTTTTTT.

The chain links TRBV7-2 to TRBJ2-7, with TRBD2 identical over 9 bases. The CDR3 is 16 amino acids. Germline CDR1 reads SGHTA; CDR2 reads FQGNSA. J gave up 7 bases and V 2 bases, and 12 bases lay outside the gene matches. The CDR3 DNA follows: TGTGCCAGCAGCTTACAGCTAGCGGGATCTGTTTGGGAGCAGTACTTC. It translates to CASSLQLAGSVWEQYF. The entire variable domain, with the rest obtained from reference TRBV7-2 and TRBJ2-7, is as follows: GAGVSQSPSNKVTEKGKDVELRCDPISGHTALYWYRQSLGQGLEFLIYFQGNSAPDKSGLPSDRFSAERTGGSVSTLTIQRTQQEDSAVYLCASSLQLAGSVWEQYFGPGTRLTVT.

This clonotype was counted between two and nine times. This chain links TRBV10-3 with TRBJ2-5, with D possibly matching TRBD2 (5 bases). Germline CDR1 ENHRY, CDR2 SYGVKD. This CDR3 contains 13 residues. V lost 10 bases, J lost 3 bases, and 15 bases lay in between. DNA for the CDR3: TGTGCCACCTCCGTGGTGGGAGAAGAGACCCAGTACTTC. Translated, it gives CATSVVGEETQYF.

The CDR3 DNA reads TGTGCCAGCAGGAGAGGAGGGACGAGTCTTGACGAGCAGTACTTC. Translation gives CASRRGGTSLDEQYF. The chain combines TRBV6-2 or TRBV6-3 with TRBJ2-7; possible D gene TRBD2, 6 bases. Germline-derived CDR1 and CDR2 are MNHEY and SVGEGT. V was trimmed by 6 bases and J by 5 bases, leaving 20 bases between them. This CDR3 has 15 amino acids.

This sequence joins TRBV25-1 and TRBJ1-2; D uncertain. Trimming shortened V by 1 base and J by 8 bases, and 11 bases separated the two germline ends. There are 13 residues in the CDR3. Germline V gives CDR1 MGHDK, CDR2 SYGVNS. DNA for the CDR3: TGTGCCAGCAGTGAATCCCCCCTTGGAGGCTACACCTTC. Translated: CASSESPLGGYTF.

This chain links TRBV20-1 with TRBJ2-1; the match to TRBD2 covers 7 bases. The germline CDR1 and CDR2 sequences are DFQATT and SNEGSKA (reference sequence). There are 12 residues in the CDR3. The CDR3 DNA reads as TGCTGTACCGGGGGGAGTTACAATGAGCAGTTCTTC. This gives the protein CCTGGSYNEQFF.

The chain carries TRBV18 and TRBJ1-1, with TRBD1 as a possible D gene (5 bases). Germline V lookup: CDR1 KGHSH, CDR2 LQKENI. The CDR3 covers 15 residues. V dropped 1 base and J dropped 0 bases, with 9 bases sitting between them. The CDR3 sequence: CASSPRAGVNTEAFF. CDR3 coding DNA: TGTGCCAGCTCACCACGGGCGGGGGTGAACACTGAAGCTTTCTTT.

This clonotype came up a few times. The rearrangement uses TRBV7-2 and TRBJ2-7, with a tentative D call TRBD2 (5 bases). Germline V CDR1 and CDR2: SGHTA, FQGNSA. The CDR3 consists of 15 residues. The ends were cut back, 2 bases at V and 2 bases at J, with 13 bases in the middle. Here the CDR3 DNA reads TGTGCCAGCAGCTTATTTCCGGGAAACCCCTACGAGCAGTACTTC. This codes for CASSLFPGNPYEQYF.

This clonotype was counted ten times or more. The gene calls are TRBV12-3 or TRBV12-4 and TRBJ1-5; the D is unclear. The CDR3 sequence is 13 residues long. V was pared by 2 bases and J by 4 bases, with 6 bases between. Here the CDR3 reads CASSLMRNQPQHF. The CDR3 nucleotides are TGTGCCAGCAGTTTAATGAGAAATCAGCCCCAGCATTTT.

The chain couples TRBV5-1 to TRBJ2-7; D may be TRBD2 (5 bases). Germline-derived CDR1 and CDR2 are SGHRS and YFSETQ. The CDR3 contains 13 residues. V shed 3 bases and J shed 2 bases, with 9 bases lying between them. As DNA, the CDR3 is TGCGCCAGCAGCTCCAGAGGGCCCTACGAGCAGTACTTC. As protein: CASSSRGPYEQYF.

CDR3 coding DNA: TGTGCCACCTCGAGCGGTGCTAGCACAGATACGCAGTATTTT. It encodes CATSSGASTDTQYF. The rearrangement links TRBV24-1 to TRBJ2-3; possibly TRBD2 for D (5 bases). The germline V and J ends were trimmed by 9 bases and 0 bases, with 12 bases remaining between them. The CDR3 contains 14 residues. The germline V gene encodes CDR1 KGHDR and CDR2 SFDVKD.

This clonotype was counted many times. The CDR3 loop reads CAISESRDRAGELFF. The CDR3, as DNA: TGTGCCATCAGTGAGTCGCGCGACAGGGCCGGGGAGCTGTTTTTT. The chain joins TRBV10-3 to TRBJ2-2; TRBD1 agrees at 7 bases. The length of the CDR3 is 15 residues. Germline trimming cut 0 bases from V and 6 bases from J; bases unmatched to any gene: 4. The germline V gene has CDR1 ENHRY and CDR2 SYGVKD.

This clonotype was seen more than once but under ten times. The DNA for the CDR3 is TGCAGTGCTAGATGGAAGTCAGGTCGAGAGCCCCAGCATTTT. Protein sequence: CSARWKSGREPQHF. The chain carries TRBV20-1 and TRBJ1-5, with no clear D. Between the trimmed V and J ends, which lost 2 bases and 8 bases, there was a span of 16 bases. The CDR3 covers 14 residues. The germline CDR1 and CDR2 sequences are DFQATT and SNEGSKA (reference sequence).

The rearrangement links TRBV29-1 to TRBJ2-1, with 7 positions matching TRBD2. The CDR3 runs 16 residues. V gave up 0 bases and J gave up 2 bases; unmatched junction bases: 7. The germline CDR1 and CDR2 sequences are SQVTM and ANQGSEA. CDR3 DNA sequence: TGCAGCGTTGAAGATCTTAAGGGAGGGACCTACAATGAGCAGTTCTTC. It is translated as CSVEDLKGGTYNEQFF.

The table lists this clonotype with many counts. The chain carries TRBV7-8 and TRBJ2-7; TRBD2 agrees at 12 bases. The CDR3 extends over 17 amino acids. Germline trimming cut 3 bases from V and 0 bases from J; bases unmatched to any gene: 6. In germline, CDR1 is SGHVS, CDR2 FQNEAQ. Here the CDR3 DNA reads TGTGCCAGCAGCTTGCCCGCTAGCGGGGGGGCCTCCTACGAGCAGTACTTC. Translation: CASSLPASGGASYEQYF.

This clonotype was seen a handful of times. This sequence joins TRBV12-3 or TRBV12-4 and TRBJ2-2, with D possibly matching TRBD2 (6 bases). This CDR3 has 16 residues. Trimming cost V 1 base and J 4 bases, with 13 bases left between them. The CDR3 DNA reads TGTGCCAGCAGTTTAGAGGTCCTAGCGCGCACCGGGGAGCTGTTTTTT. It codes for CASSLEVLARTGELFF.

This clonotype appeared many times. V and J are TRBV27 and TRBJ2-1, with TRBD2 matching 10 bases. V was pared by 4 bases and J by 4 bases, with 4 bases of the junction left unmatched. The germline V gene has CDR1 MNHEY and CDR2 SMNVEV (reference sequence). The CDR3 has 15 amino acids. The CDR3, as DNA: TGTGCCAGCAGTTCCGGACTAGCGGCTTACAATGAGCAGTTCTTC. Amino acids: CASSSGLAAYNEQFF.

This chain joins TRBV12-3 or TRBV12-4 and TRBJ1-2; TRBD1 agrees at 12 bases. The CDR3 extends over 14 amino acids. Trimming cost V 6 bases and J 5 bases; bases outside gene matches: 4. CDR3 DNA: TGTGCCAGCAGAGGGACAGGGGGCTCGTATGGCTACACCTTC. Protein: CASRGTGGSYGYTF.

The gene calls are TRBV29-1 and TRBJ2-7; TRBD2 agrees at 7 bases. The length of the CDR3 is 12 residues. CDR1 is SQVTM, CDR2 ANQGSEA, per germline. V dropped 7 bases and J dropped 0; count of bases not matched to a gene: 3. Here the CDR3 reads CSAGTTSYEQYF. The CDR3 nucleotides are TGCAGCGCCGGGACTACCTCCTACGAGCAGTACTTC.

The chain links TRBV7-8 to TRBJ2-2; D is uncertain. The germline V and J ends were trimmed by 1 base and 5 bases, with 14 bases remaining between them. There are 16 residues in the CDR3. Germline V CDR1 and CDR2: SGHVS, FQNEAQ. In DNA, the CDR3 is TGTGCCAGCAGCTTAGGCTCCCGTATACTAACCGGGGAGCTGTTTTTT. It codes for CASSLGSRILTGELFF.

The genes are TRBV15 and TRBJ2-1; TRBD1 is a possible D gene (5 bases). V lost 5 bases and J 6 bases, leaving 11 bases between the germline ends. Germline CDR1 and CDR2: LNHNV and YYDKDF (reference sequence). The CDR3 runs to 13 residues. The CDR3 DNA reads as TGTGCCACCAGCCCAGGGTTTTCCAATGAGCAGTTCTTC. Amino acid sequence: CATSPGFSNEQFF.

This sequence joins TRBV7-2 and TRBJ2-7; 7 bases are shared with TRBD2. In germline, CDR1 is SGHTA, CDR2 FQGNSA. The CDR3 has 15 amino acids. Losses at the gene ends were 3 bases for V and 4 bases for J; bases not matched to a gene: 9. The CDR3 DNA sequence: TGTGCCAGCAGCTTTACTAGCGCGGCCCATTACGAGCAGTACTTC. Amino acid sequence: CASSFTSAAHYEQYF. The variable domain in full, completed from reference TRBV7-2 and TRBJ2-7, reads GAGVSQSPSNKVTEKGKDVELRCDPISGHTALYWYRQSLGQGLEFLIYFQGNSAPDKSGLPSDRFSAERTGGSVSTLTIQRTQQEDSAVYLCASSFTSAAHYEQYFGPGTRLTVT.

V and J are TRBV20-1 and TRBJ2-7; D is undetermined. The CDR3 is 10 residues long. Trimming left V 2 bases short and J 5 bases short, with 4 bases between. CDR1 and CDR2 from the germline V gene are DFQATT and SNEGSKA (reference sequence). CDR3 protein: CSARIDEQYF. CDR3 nucleotides: TGCAGTGCTAGAATCGACGAGCAGTACTTC.

This clonotype appeared a few times. The chain carries TRBV14 and TRBJ2-7; D gene unclear. V was cut by 0 bases and J by 0 bases, with 9 bases left in between. Germline assignment: CDR1 SGHDN and CDR2 FVKESK. CDR3 size: 15 residues. The CDR3 protein is CASSQEGFFSYEQYF. The CDR3, as DNA: TGTGCCAGCAGCCAAGAGGGATTCTTCTCCTACGAGCAGTACTTC. The complete variable domain, with remaining parts taken from reference TRBV14 and TRBJ2-7, reads EAGVTQFPSHSVIEKGQTVTLRCDPISGHDNLYWYRRVMGKEIKFLLHFVKESKQDESGMPNNRFLAERTGGTYSTLKVQPAELEDSGVYFCASSQEGFFSYEQYFGPGTRLTVT.